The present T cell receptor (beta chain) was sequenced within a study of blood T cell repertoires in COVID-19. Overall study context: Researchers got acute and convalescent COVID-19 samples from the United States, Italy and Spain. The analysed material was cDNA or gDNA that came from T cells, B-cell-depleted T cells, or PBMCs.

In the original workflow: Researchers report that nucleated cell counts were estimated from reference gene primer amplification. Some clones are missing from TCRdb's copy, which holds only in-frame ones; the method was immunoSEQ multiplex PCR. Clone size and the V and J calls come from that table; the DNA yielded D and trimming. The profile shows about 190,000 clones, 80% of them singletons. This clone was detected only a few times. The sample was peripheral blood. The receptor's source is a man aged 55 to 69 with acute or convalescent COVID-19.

The CDR3 DNA follows: TGTGCCAGCAGCGAAACCCGGGGACAGTTCAGCTCCTACGAGCAGTACTTC. Translating gives CASSETRGQFSSYEQYF. This sequence joins TRBV7-6 and TRBJ2-7; 7 nucleotides agree with TRBD1. After removal of 5 bases from V and 0 bases from J, the junction contained 13 bases not matched to a gene. Germline loops: CDR1 SGHVS, CDR2 FNYEAQ. The CDR3 spans 17 residues.